Listed here are 26 T cell receptor beta chains from one sample, sequenced in a study of Graves' ophthalmopathy and Graves' hyperthyroidism. TCR beta CDR3 regions were amplified from RNA transcripts. HTBI primers were used in a first-round RT-PCR, which preceded a second-round multiplex PCR. Via MiXCR, TCRdb re-called the multiplex PCR reads, giving one row per CDR3 protein. The data hold under 800,000 distinct CDR3 sequences, with 22% observed a single time. The specimen sequenced was peripheral blood. The receptors stem from a woman aged 18-29 years with stable Graves' hyperthyroidism. Some clones in this sample may be carry-over from other donors' samples.

This clonotype was seen many times. The V call is TRBV5-1, the J call TRBJ1-1; 7 positions agree with TRBD1. V gave up 3 bases and J gave up 3 bases; unmatched junction bases: 5. The CDR3 sequence is 14 residues long. Germline-derived CDR1 and CDR2 are SGHRS and YFSETQ. CDR3: CASSSDRDYTEAFF. CDR3 nucleotides: TGCGCCAGCAGCTCCGACAGGGATTACACTGAAGCTTTCTTT.

This clonotype was detected ten times or more. The junction departs from germline at one end; a sequencing error may be responsible. The chain recombines TRBV5-1 with TRBJ1-1, with 7 bases identical to TRBD1. CDR3 length equals 16 residues. Germline V gives CDR1 SGHRS, CDR2 YFSETQ. In nucleotides, the CDR3 is TGCGCCAACAGCTTGGCGAGACAGGGATGGAACACTGAAGCTTTCTTT. This translates into CANSLARQGWNTEAFF.

This clonotype was detected only a few times. In DNA, the CDR3 is TGTGCCACCCGAGGCGGGACTAGCGGGAGTCGGAACACCGGGGAGCTGTTTTTT. This translates into CATRGGTSGSRNTGELFF. V gene TRBV19 combines with J gene TRBJ2-2; 14 positions agree with TRBD2. Germline V gene sequence: CDR1 LNHDA, CDR2 SQIVND (reference sequence). The CDR3 sequence is 18 residues long. V dropped 10 bases and J dropped 1; count of bases not matched to a gene: 11.

Note on this clonotype: A read error may produce the germline difference seen at one junction end. The rearrangement links TRBV6-1 to TRBJ1-1, with D possibly being TRBD1 (6 bases). Germline V gene data show CDR1 as MNHNS and CDR2 as SASEGT. The length of the CDR3 is 13 residues. CDR3 region: CASRRGRDTEAFF. The CDR3, as DNA: TGTGCCAGCAGGCGGGGGAGGGACACAGAAGCTTTCTTT.

This clonotype was seen only once. This is likely a read error, given that the CDR3 carries no conserved phenylalanine or tryptophan at its end. V gene TRBV24-1 combines with J gene TRBJ1-1; D is ambiguous. Trimming removed 7 bases from V and 3 bases from J, with 11 bases in between. This CDR3 comprises 13 residues. Germline CDR1 is KGHDR and CDR2 is SFDVKD. CDR3 region: CATRGGMYTEAFL. The CDR3 region has the DNA TGTGCCACCAGAGGCGGGATGTACACTGAAGCTTTCCTT.

In this sample, this clonotype turned up a few times. The V gene is TRBV2, the J gene TRBJ1-2, with D perhaps TRBD1 (6 bases). CDR1 and CDR2 from the germline V gene are SNHLY and FYNNEI. With 3 bases removed from V and 8 bases from J, the gap between germline ends came to 13 bases. The CDR3 has 13 residues. In DNA, the CDR3 is TGTGCCAGCAGTGAGGACAGTAAGGGAGGCTACACCTTC. It codes for CASSEDSKGGYTF.

This clonotype came up a few times. The chain links TRBV19 to TRBJ2-5, with 7 bases aligning to TRBD1. V lost 5 bases to trimming and J lost 7 bases; unmatched junction nucleotides: 10. This CDR3 has 14 residues. Germline V lookup: CDR1 LNHDA, CDR2 SQIVND (reference sequence). As DNA, the CDR3 is TGTGCCAGTAGTCAAGGACAGGAATGGGGGACCCAGTACTTC. Amino acids: CASSQGQEWGTQYF.

This clonotype has just a few counts. The V call is TRBV29-1, the J call TRBJ2-5; D gene uncertain. The V end was cut by 3 bases, the J end by 7 bases, with 15 bases between. The CDR3 runs to 13 residues. Germline values: CDR1 SQVTM, CDR2 ANQGSEA. The CDR3 loop reads CSVERWGVGTQYF. The CDR3 nucleotides read TGCAGCGTTGAGCGATGGGGTGTGGGGACCCAGTACTTC.

The V call is TRBV10-3, the J call TRBJ2-7, with 10 bases that match TRBD2. V dropped 3 bases and J dropped 4; count of bases not matched to a gene: 6. This CDR3 is built from 15 residues. CDR1 is ENHRY and CDR2 is SYGVKD in the germline V gene. DNA for the CDR3: TGTGCCATCAGTGATCTTGCTAGCGGGAGTTACGAGCAGTACTTC. Encoded protein: CAISDLASGSYEQYF.

CDR3 protein: CAIRQQGYQETQYF. The CDR3 nucleotides read TGTGCCATCAGGCAACAGGGATACCAAGAGACCCAGTACTTC. The genes are TRBV10-3 and TRBJ2-5; maybe TRBD1 (6 bases). CDR3 length: 14 amino acids. The ends were cut back, 6 bases at V and 0 bases at J, with 11 bases in the middle. The germline CDR1 and CDR2 sequences are ENHRY and SYGVKD.

This clonotype was counted at least ten times. The chain recombines TRBV15 with TRBJ1-1; a weak D match, TRBD1 (5 bases). V was pared by 1 base and J by 0 bases, with 12 bases between. In germline, CDR1 is LNHNV, CDR2 YYDKDF (reference sequence). There are 16 residues in the CDR3. CDR3 amino acids: CATSRGGDYMNTEAFF. The CDR3 coding sequence is TGTGCCACCAGCAGAGGGGGGGACTACATGAACACTGAAGCTTTCTTT.

This chain uses TRBV25-1 with TRBJ1-5; TRBD1 matches 7 bases. Trimming at V came to 6 bases and at J to 1 base, leaving 9 bases not matched to a gene. CDR1 and CDR2 from the germline V gene are MGHDK and SYGVNS. The CDR3 spans 16 residues. This CDR3 reads CASSAGGGGSNQPQHF. As DNA, the CDR3 is TGTGCCAGCAGCGCTGGAGGGGGCGGAAGCAATCAGCCCCAGCATTTT.

This clonotype was seen just once. The chain uses TRBV19 and TRBJ1-5, with D tentatively TRBD1 (5 bases). The CDR3 is 13 residues long. Trimming removed 5 bases from V and 15 bases from J, with 20 bases in between. Per germline, CDR1 LNHDA and CDR2 SQIVND (reference sequence). In DNA, the CDR3 is TGTGCCAGTAGTTCCGCATCCAGGGTCGAGTGGCATTTT. Protein product: CASSSASRVEWHF.

This clonotype was seen ten or more times. The rearrangement uses TRBV6-2 or TRBV6-3 and TRBJ1-1; D unclear. Trimming left V 0 bases short and J 2 bases short, with 7 bases between. CDR3 size: 14 residues. Germline-derived CDR1 and CDR2 are MNHEY and SVGEGT. The CDR3 DNA is TGTGCCAGCAGTTACTCGCCCGGAAACACTGAAGCTTTCTTT. Its translation is CASSYSPGNTEAFF.

For this clonotype: Sequence at one end of the junction differs from germline and may be a read error. CDR3 sequence: CSARHPGTGWKDNQPKHF. In DNA form, the CDR3 reads TGCAGTGCTAGACATCCCGGGACAGGGTGGAAAGACAATCAGCCCAAGCATTTT. The chain links TRBV20-1 to TRBJ1-5; 9 nucleotides match TRBD1. The germline V gene has CDR1 DFQATT and CDR2 SNEGSKA (reference sequence). The CDR3 covers 18 residues.

The CDR3 nucleotides read TGTGCCAGCAGCGCTTTGCAGGGCACCAATCAGCCCCAGCATTTT. The encoded protein is CASSALQGTNQPQHF. The chain joins TRBV6-2 or TRBV6-3 to TRBJ1-5, with D possibly TRBD1 on 5 matching bases. CDR1 and CDR2 from the germline V gene are MNHEY and SVGEGT. V gave up 6 bases and J gave up 3 bases, with 15 bases separating them. The CDR3 runs to 15 residues.

This clonotype was counted many times. The genes are TRBV9 and TRBJ1-6, with D unclear. Germline V CDR1 and CDR2: SGDLS, YYNGEE. Trimming removed 4 bases at V and 7 bases at J, with 12 bases between. This CDR3 spans 14 amino acids. The CDR3 spells CASSKGYGNSPLHF. CDR3 coding DNA: TGTGCCAGCAGCAAAGGGTATGGAAATTCACCCCTCCACTTT.

This clonotype was recorded at least ten times. The V and J genes are TRBV12-3 or TRBV12-4 and TRBJ1-2, with 8 bases identical to TRBD1. Trimming cost V 6 bases and J 4 bases; bases outside gene matches: 4. The CDR3 spans 13 residues. The CDR3 here is CASRSTGAYGYTF. The CDR3 DNA reads as TGTGCCAGCAGGTCGACAGGGGCCTATGGCTACACCTTC.

The chain links TRBV3-1 to TRBJ2-3, with 8 bases matching TRBD2. The CDR3 is 15 amino acids. CDR1 LGHDT and CDR2 YNNKEL come from the germline V gene (reference sequence). Trimming at V came to 1 base and at J to 2 bases, leaving 2 bases not matched to a gene. The CDR3 here is CASSQAGGYTDTQYF. The CDR3 bases are TGTGCCAGCAGCCAAGCGGGGGGGTACACAGATACGCAGTATTTT.

In its sample, this clonotype was seen many times. The J gene is TRBJ1-2, the V gene TRBV5-1, with 7 positions matching TRBD1. The germline CDR1 and CDR2 sequences are SGHRS and YFSETQ. J gave up 5 bases and V 3 bases, and 13 bases lay outside the gene matches. This CDR3 spans 16 amino acids. In DNA form, the CDR3 reads TGCGCCAGCAGCTCCGATCCAGACAGGGCCGGGTATGGCTACACCTTC. It encodes CASSSDPDRAGYGYTF.

This clonotype was counted many times. This chain uses TRBV2 with TRBJ2-2; perhaps D is TRBD1 or TRBD2 (5 bases each). Trimming stripped 9 bases from V and 1 base from J, with 12 bases between. Germline V gives CDR1 SNHLY, CDR2 FYNNEI. The CDR3 spans 14 residues. The CDR3 sequence is CASIGTRNTGELFF. CDR3 bases: TGTGCCAGTATAGGGACGCGGAACACCGGGGAGCTGTTTTTT.

This clonotype occurred many times. V gene TRBV11-2 combines with J gene TRBJ2-7; weak D call: TRBD2 (6 bases). The CDR3 contains 15 residues. Germline assignment: CDR1 SGHAT and CDR2 FQNNGV. Trimming removed 2 bases at V and 5 bases at J, with 16 bases between. In DNA form, the CDR3 reads TGTGCCAGCAGCTTACTATCCGGGGGTTACGACGAGCAGTACTTC. Translated, it gives CASSLLSGGYDEQYF. Variable domain in full (rest from reference TRBV11-2 and TRBJ2-7): EAGVAQSPRYKIIEKRQSVAFWCNPISGHATLYWYQQILGQGPKLLIQFQNNGVVDDSQLPKDRFSAERLKGVDSTLKIQPAKLEDSAVYLCASSLLSGGYDEQYFGPGTRLTVT.

This sequence joins TRBV15 and TRBJ2-7; the D gene is possibly TRBD1 (6 bases). Trimming pared 1 base from V and 6 bases from J, leaving 10 bases between. The V gene's germline CDR1 is LNHNV and CDR2 YYDKDF (reference sequence). The CDR3 runs to 13 residues. The CDR3 spells CATSRGTESEQYF. The CDR3, as DNA: TGTGCCACCAGCAGAGGGACAGAGAGCGAGCAGTACTTC.

This clonotype showed up many times. The genes are TRBV6-1 and TRBJ2-7, with 7 bases matching TRBD1. The junction had 7 bases not matched to a gene; V was cut back by 8 bases and J by 3 bases. In germline, CDR1 is MNHNS, CDR2 SASEGT. This CDR3 spans 13 amino acids. The CDR3: CASWGQWDYEQYF. In DNA form, the CDR3 reads TGTGCCAGCTGGGGACAGTGGGACTACGAGCAGTACTTC.

This clonotype was detected many times. The gene calls are TRBV6-5 and TRBJ1-5; 11 bases agree with TRBD1. From germline, CDR1 is MNHEY and CDR2 SVGAGI. The CDR3 runs to 15 residues. The trim removed 5 bases at V and 6 bases at J, leaving 6 bases unmatched. The CDR3, as DNA: TGTGCCAGCAGTCCGGACAGGGGGCGCGGTCAGCCCCAGCATTTT. Amino acids: CASSPDRGRGQPQHF.

This clonotype occurred once. Being one base from a much bigger clone, this may be a read error. The rearrangement uses TRBV30 and TRBJ1-5, with TRBD1 matching over 10 bases. From germline, CDR1 is GTSNPN and CDR2 SVGIG (reference sequence). The CDR3 is made up of 13 amino acids. V trimming: 3 bases; J trimming: 7 bases; junction bases outside the gene matches: 3. CDR3 sequence: CAWSRDRGQPQHF. In DNA, the CDR3 is TGTGCCTGGAGCCGGGACAGGGGACAGCCCCAGCATTTT.